A selection of T cell receptor beta chains follows, all from one sample in a study of cytomegalovirus exposure and HLA in healthy donors. Some clones are missing from TCRdb's copy, which holds only in-frame ones; the method was immunoSEQ multiplex PCR. In the table there are about 210,000 clones, under 85% of which are singletons. Specimen: PBMCs. The receptors shown here come from a woman in her fifties or sixties in good health and CMV-seropositive. Each CDR3 is given with its conserved first and last residue. D genes are given only for firm matches. Clone size is given for some rows only: seen once, a few or many times, or a class if the clone is expanded.

CDR3nt	CDR3aa	v_gene	j_gene	len	abundance	d_gene
TGTGCCACCAGCAGAGACGGCAGGAACTATGGCTACACCTTC	CATSRDGRNYGYTF	TRBV15	TRBJ1-2	14	NA	NA
TGTGCCAGCAGCGTAGCGGGCCTAGGGGAAGCCTATGGCTACACCTTC	CASSVAGLGEAYGYTF	TRBV9	TRBJ1-2	16	NA	NA
TGTGCCAGCAGCTTCCGCCGAGGAATCTACGAGCAGTACTTC	CASSFRRGIYEQYF	TRBV7-2	TRBJ2-7	14	NA	NA
TGTGCCAGCAGCTTGCTCAATGAGCAGTTCTTC	CASSLLNEQFF	TRBV5-8	TRBJ2-1	11	NA	NA
TGTGCCAGCAGCCTGGGACAGTATCAGCCCCAGCATTTT	CASSLGQYQPQHF	TRBV7-9	TRBJ1-5	13	NA	TRBD1
TGTGCCAGCAAACAACAGGTGAACACTGAAGCTTTCTTT	CASKQQVNTEAFF	TRBV6-5	TRBJ1-1	13	NA	NA
TGCGCCAGCAGTGGGGGGGGGTATAGGGCCCACAATGAGCAGTTCTTC	CASSGGGYRAHNEQFF	TRBV4-3	TRBJ2-1	16	NA	TRBD2
TGTGCCAGCTCACCCGGACAGGTCAGCACAGATACGCAGTATTTT	CASSPGQVSTDTQYF	TRBV18	TRBJ2-3	15	NA	TRBD1
TGCGCCAGCAGTGATGGGCGCTCCTACAATGAGCAGTTCTTC	CASSDGRSYNEQFF	TRBV10-2	TRBJ2-1	14	NA	NA
TGTGCCAGCAGCCCCGGGACTAGCGGAACGTACCAAGAGACCCAGTACTTC	CASSPGTSGTYQETQYF	TRBV7-2	TRBJ2-5	17	NA	TRBD2
TGTGCCAGCAAAGTTCTGGTACAGGACCCCTCGTATGGCTACACCTTC	CASKVLVQDPSYGYTF	TRBV2	TRBJ1-2	16	NA	NA
TGTGCCAGTAGTATAGGGGCTAGCGGGCGATCCGGGGAGCTGTTTTTT	CASSIGASGRSGELFF	TRBV19	TRBJ2-2	16	NA	TRBD2
TGTGCCAGCAGCTTAGATCTGAACTATGGCTACACCTTC	CASSLDLNYGYTF	TRBV11-2	TRBJ1-2	13	once	NA
TGTGCCAGCAGCCGGGGTCTTGAGACCCAGTACTTC	CASSRGLETQYF	TRBV6-1	TRBJ2-5	12	NA	NA
TGTGCCATCAGGAAGGACAGCCCAGTTGGTTCACCCCTCCACTTT	CAIRKDSPVGSPLHF	TRBV10-3	TRBJ1-6	15	NA	NA
TGCGCCAGCAGCCAACCCAGGGGTATGAACACTGAAGCTTTCTTT	CASSQPRGMNTEAFF	TRBV4-1	TRBJ1-1	15	NA	NA
TGCGCCAGCAGGGAAGGACAGAATGAAAAACTGTTTTTT	CASREGQNEKLFF	TRBV4-1	TRBJ1-4	13	few	NA
TGTGCCTGGGACGGACTAGCGGGGGCTCAGAGCTCCTACAATGAGCAGTTCTTC	CAWDGLAGAQSSYNEQFF	TRBV30	TRBJ2-1	18	NA	TRBD2
TGTGCCAGCAGCCAAGGGGGGGGGAAAGCTTTCTTT	CASSQGGGKAFF	TRBV14	TRBJ1-1	12	NA	NA
TGTGCCAGCAGCTTACCTCCTGAAGGGGGAACCGGGGAGCTGTTTTTT	CASSLPPEGGTGELFF	TRBV7-3	TRBJ2-2	16	NA	NA
TGTGCCATCAGGGACAGTTCCTACGAGCAGTACTTC	CAIRDSSYEQYF	TRBV10-3	TRBJ2-7	12	few	NA
TGTGCCAGCAGCTTACCCGGTTCGGGACAGGGGAACACCGGGGAGCTGTTTTTT	CASSLPGSGQGNTGELFF	TRBV7-3	TRBJ2-2	18	NA	TRBD1
TGTGCCAGCAGGCCGGGCCGCCGGAGGTTGGATGAGCAGTTCTTC	CASRPGRRRLDEQFF	TRBV7-6	TRBJ2-1	15	NA	NA
TGTGCCAGCAGCCGAAGGGGGGGGCGGACCTACAATGAGCAGTTCTTC	CASSRRGGRTYNEQFF	TRBV14	TRBJ2-1	16	NA	NA
TGTGCCATCAGGGACGGGAGCTCCTATAATTCACCCCTCCACTTT	CAIRDGSSYNSPLHF	TRBV10-3	TRBJ1-6	15	NA	NA
TGCAGTGCTCGACAGTACCGTGAAGCTTTCTTT	CSARQYREAFF	TRBV20-1	TRBJ1-1	11	NA	NA
TGTGCCAGCAGTCTCTCCGGGACAGGGCCCTACGAGCAGTACTTC	CASSLSGTGPYEQYF	TRBV6-1	TRBJ2-7	15	once	TRBD1
TGTGCCAGCAGTGAACCGGGAACCGGGGAGCTGTTTTTT	CASSEPGTGELFF	TRBV6-1	TRBJ2-2	13	NA	NA
TGCGCCAGCAGCTTGTCCAGGGTCGAGGGGGAGCAAAGCTACGAGCAGTACTTC	CASSLSRVEGEQSYEQYF	TRBV5-1	TRBJ2-7	18	NA	NA
TGTGCCAGCAGCGTAGCGGGGGCCCGCACAGATACGCAGTATTTT	CASSVAGARTDTQYF	TRBV5-4	TRBJ2-3	15	NA	TRBD2
TGTGCCAGCAGCGCACACAGGGCTTCGACCGAAAAACTGTTTTTT	CASSAHRASTEKLFF	TRBV7-6	TRBJ1-4	15	NA	NA
TGTGCCAGCAGTGATGTCGCGGGGGGAACCTACGAGCAGTACTTC	CASSDVAGGTYEQYF	TRBV2	TRBJ2-7	15	NA	TRBD2
TGCGCCAGCCCAACCAGGGGATTCCTCAATCAGCCCCAGCATTTT	CASPTRGFLNQPQHF	TRBV10-1	TRBJ1-5	15	NA	NA
TGTGCCAGCAGCGACCCCTCCGGGACTGGGCCCTACAATGAGCAGTTCTTC	CASSDPSGTGPYNEQFF	TRBV9	TRBJ2-1	17	NA	NA
TGCGCCAGCAGCGGAGGACTGCTCGGCACAGATACGCAGTATTTT	CASSGGLLGTDTQYF	TRBV5-1	TRBJ2-3	15	NA	NA
TGTGCCAGCGAACAGGGGGTTCAGGAGACCCAGTACTTC	CASEQGVQETQYF	TRBV7-9	TRBJ2-5	13	NA	TRBD1
TGTGCCAGCAGTTACCTCCCGGGGGGGGAGTACAATGAGCAGTTCTTC	CASSYLPGGEYNEQFF	TRBV6-5	TRBJ2-1	16	NA	TRBD2
TGTGCCAGTAGTATAGGCGGGGGAGTGTCAGAGACCCAGTACTTC	CASSIGGGVSETQYF	TRBV19	TRBJ2-5	15	NA	TRBD2
TGTGCCTGGAGCCGACAGGGATACATGAACACTGAAGCTTTCTTT	CAWSRQGYMNTEAFF	TRBV30	TRBJ1-1	15	NA	TRBD1
TGTGCCAGCAGTTCTTGGGCACAGTACTTC	CASSSWAQYF	TRBV28	TRBJ2-7	10	NA	NA
TGTGCCAGCAGCCCTTCGAGAGGCGGAAATTCACCCCTCCACTTT	CASSPSRGGNSPLHF	TRBV28	TRBJ1-6	15	NA	NA
TGTGCCAGCTCACCACTAAACAATAACAGGGCTAACTATGGCTACACCTTC	CASSPLNNNRANYGYTF	TRBV18	TRBJ1-2	17	NA	NA
TGTGCCAGCTCACCTCAGGATAGCAATCAGCCCCAGCATTTT	CASSPQDSNQPQHF	TRBV18	TRBJ1-5	14	NA	NA
TGTGCCTGGAGGTTCCAGGGGTTGGGGGAGCTGTTTTTT	CAWRFQGLGELFF	TRBV30	TRBJ2-2	13	NA	NA
TGCGCCAGCAGCTTGGGGGAGGACTATGGCTACACCTTC	CASSLGEDYGYTF	TRBV5-1	TRBJ1-2	13	NA	NA
TGTGCCAGCAGTGGAAGCAGGGGTGGACAGCCCCAGCATTTT	CASSGSRGGQPQHF	TRBV2	TRBJ1-5	14	few	NA
TGCAGCGCCTCCACAGGGGACGGTCGGCAGCCCCAGCATTTT	CSASTGDGRQPQHF	TRBV29-1	TRBJ1-5	14	NA	TRBD1
TGCGCCAGCAGCTTAGGAGAGAAGACAGATACGCAGTATTTT	CASSLGEKTDTQYF	TRBV5-1	TRBJ2-3	14	NA	NA
TGTGCCAGCAGGCCTGACAGGGGTCCTCCCTACGAGCAGTACTTC	CASRPDRGPPYEQYF	TRBV7-2	TRBJ2-7	15	once	TRBD1
TGTGTCAGCAGCCCCAGCGCTCAGCCCCAGCATTTT	CVSSPSAQPQHF	TRBV7-8	TRBJ1-5	12	NA	NA
TGCGCCAGCAGCCTTACGACAGGGAAGTCTGGCTACACCTTC	CASSLTTGKSGYTF	TRBV5-1	TRBJ1-2	14	NA	TRBD1
TGTGCCAGTAAGCAAGAGTTGAGAGGCAATGAGCAGTTCTTC	CASKQELRGNEQFF	TRBV19	TRBJ2-1	14	NA	NA
TGTGCCAGTAGTCGCGGAAGCTCTGGAAACACCATATATTTT	CASSRGSSGNTIYF	TRBV19	TRBJ1-3	14	once	NA
TGTGCCAGCAGTTACTCGGGGGGTTCTGGGGCCAACGTCCTGACTTTC	CASSYSGGSGANVLTF	TRBV6-5	TRBJ2-6	16	NA	NA